This T cell receptor (beta chain) was profiled in a study of cytomegalovirus exposure and HLA in healthy donors. PCR was performed using 60 Vbeta and 13 Jbeta primers. The assay was immunoSEQ multiplex PCR, and TCRdb's table has in-frame clones only and misses some. The table shows roughly 89,000 clones, with approximately 80% occurring only once. Looked up from germline, CDR1 is SGHKS and CDR2 is YYEKEE (reference sequence). The V and J ends lost 4 bases and 10 bases respectively, with 8 bases between them. The CDR3 loop spans 11 amino acids. Sequencing was performed on PBMCs. The chain uses TRBV5-5 and TRBJ2-2, with D uncertain. This clonotype was sampled from a woman aged 25 to 45 in good health and CMV-seronegative. The CDR3 spells CASSQLEELFF. The CDR3, as DNA: TGTGCCAGCAGCCAACTTGAGGAGCTGTTTTTT.